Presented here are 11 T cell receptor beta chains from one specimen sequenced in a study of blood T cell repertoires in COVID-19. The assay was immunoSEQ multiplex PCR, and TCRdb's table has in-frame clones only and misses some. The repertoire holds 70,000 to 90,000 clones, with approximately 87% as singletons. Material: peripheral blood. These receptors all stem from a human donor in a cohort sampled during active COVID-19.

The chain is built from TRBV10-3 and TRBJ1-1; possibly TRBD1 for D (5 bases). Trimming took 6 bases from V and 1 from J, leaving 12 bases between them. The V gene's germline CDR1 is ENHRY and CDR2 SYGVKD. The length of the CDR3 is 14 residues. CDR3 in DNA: TGTGCCATCAGGAATCGGGGGGGGAACACTGAAGCTTTCTTT. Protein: CAIRNRGGNTEAFF.

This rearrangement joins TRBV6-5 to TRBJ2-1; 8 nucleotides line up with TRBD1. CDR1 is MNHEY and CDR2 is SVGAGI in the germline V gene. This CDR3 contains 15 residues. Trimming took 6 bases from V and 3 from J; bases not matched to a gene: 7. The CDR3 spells CASRPLTGVYNEQFF. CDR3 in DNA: TGTGCCAGCAGGCCCCTGACAGGGGTCTACAATGAGCAGTTCTTC.

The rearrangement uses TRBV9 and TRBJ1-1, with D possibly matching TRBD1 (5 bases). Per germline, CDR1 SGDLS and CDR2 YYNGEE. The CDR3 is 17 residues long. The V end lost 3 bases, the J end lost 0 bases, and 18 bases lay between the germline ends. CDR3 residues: CASSAQGRPLMNTEAFF. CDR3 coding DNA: TGTGCCAGCAGCGCCCAGGGAAGGCCCCTCATGAACACTGAAGCTTTCTTT.

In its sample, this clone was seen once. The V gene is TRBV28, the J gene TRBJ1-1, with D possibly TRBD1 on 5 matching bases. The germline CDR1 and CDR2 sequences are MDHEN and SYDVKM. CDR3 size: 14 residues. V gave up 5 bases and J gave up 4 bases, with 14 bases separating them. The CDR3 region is CASSPGVRGTEAFF. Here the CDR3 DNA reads TGTGCCAGCAGTCCGGGAGTAAGGGGCACTGAAGCTTTCTTT. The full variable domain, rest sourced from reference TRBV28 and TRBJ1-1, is DVKVTQSSRYLVKRTGEKVFLECVQDMDHENMFWYRQDPGLGLRLIYFSYDVKMKEKGDIPEGYSVSREKKERFSLILESASTNQTSMYLCASSPGVRGTEAFFGQGTRLTVV.

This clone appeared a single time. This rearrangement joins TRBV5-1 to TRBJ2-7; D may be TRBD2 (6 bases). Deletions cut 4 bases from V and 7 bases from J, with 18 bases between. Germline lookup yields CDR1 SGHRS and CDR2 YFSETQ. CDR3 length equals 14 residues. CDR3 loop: CASSRMGLLMEQYF. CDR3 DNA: TGCGCCAGCAGCCGTATGGGACTCCTTATGGAGCAGTACTTC.

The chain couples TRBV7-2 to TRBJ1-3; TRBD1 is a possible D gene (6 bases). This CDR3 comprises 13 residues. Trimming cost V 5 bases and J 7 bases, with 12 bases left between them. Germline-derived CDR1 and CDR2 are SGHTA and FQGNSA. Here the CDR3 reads CASSPMRGNTIYF. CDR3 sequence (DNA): TGTGCCAGCAGCCCCATGAGGGGGAACACCATATATTTT.

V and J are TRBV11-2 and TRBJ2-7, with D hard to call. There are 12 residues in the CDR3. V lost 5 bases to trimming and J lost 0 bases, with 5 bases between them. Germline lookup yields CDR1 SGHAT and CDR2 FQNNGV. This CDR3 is CASSMSSYEQYF. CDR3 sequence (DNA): TGTGCCAGCAGCATGAGCTCCTACGAGCAGTACTTC.

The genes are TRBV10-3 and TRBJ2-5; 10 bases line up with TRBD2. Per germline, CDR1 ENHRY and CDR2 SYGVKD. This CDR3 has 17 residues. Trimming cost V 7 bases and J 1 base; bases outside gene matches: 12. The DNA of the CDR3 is TGTGCCATCAAGGCGGCTCCGGCTAGCGGGAGCCAAGAGACCCAGTACTTC. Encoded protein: CAIKAAPASGSQETQYF.

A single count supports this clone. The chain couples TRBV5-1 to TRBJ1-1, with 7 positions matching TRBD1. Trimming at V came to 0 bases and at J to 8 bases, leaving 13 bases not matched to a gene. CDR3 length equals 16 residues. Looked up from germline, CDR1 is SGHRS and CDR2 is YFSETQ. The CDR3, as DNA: TGCGCCAGCAGCTTGGATGGAGGGGGCTGGGTGGAAGAAGCTTTCTTT. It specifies CASSLDGGGWVEEAFF. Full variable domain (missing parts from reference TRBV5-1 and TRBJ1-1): KAGVTQTPRYLIKTRGQQVTLSCSPISGHRSVSWYQQTPGQGLQFLFEYFSETQRNKGNFPGRFSGRQFSNSRSEMNVSTLELGDSALYLCASSLDGGGWVEEAFFGQGTRLTVV.

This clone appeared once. The CDR3 DNA is TGTGCCAGCAGCCGTAACCGGGACACTACGCAGTATTTT. It translates to CASSRNRDTTQYF. The chain is built from TRBV7-9 and TRBJ2-3, with a weak D call TRBD1 (6 bases). The V gene's germline CDR1 is SEHNR and CDR2 FQNEAQ (reference sequence). Trimming pared 5 bases from V and 8 bases from J, leaving 14 bases between. The CDR3 totals 13 residues.

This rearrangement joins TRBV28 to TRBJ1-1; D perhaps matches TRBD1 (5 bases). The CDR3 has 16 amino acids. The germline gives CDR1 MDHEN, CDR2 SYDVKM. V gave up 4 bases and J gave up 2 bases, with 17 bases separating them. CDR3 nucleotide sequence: TGTGCCAGCAGTTATCGGGGGGGGGTGTTAAACACTGAAGCTTTCTTT. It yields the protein CASSYRGGVLNTEAFF.